The clone carrying this TCR beta chain occurred once. The target antigen is unknown. Chemo-refractory metastatic non-small-cell lung cancer patients received focal radiation with ipilimumab CTLA-4 blockade. The data were obtained in a study of radiotherapy plus CTLA-4 blockade in lung cancer. About the research overall: Objective responses arose in roughly 17% of patients, and 31% experienced disease control.

Study-level points and caveats: Tumor-origin TCR clones grew in blood after radiotherapy plus ipilimumab. The authors reported that early blood T cell clone dynamics, with interferon-beta, best predicted response.

Germline loops: CDR1 SGDLS, CDR2 YYNGEE. V lost 2 bases and J lost 8, with 16 bases in between. This CDR3 spans 14 amino acids. Sequencing was performed with immunoSEQ multiplex PCR; in TCRdb, only in-frame clones are kept and a portion is missing. The repertoire holds roughly 120,000 clones, 81% seen once, with 3.3% in the top ten. This TCR came from a human donor with non-small cell lung cancer that progressed on radiotherapy plus ipilimumab. Some clones in this sample may be carry-over from other donors' samples. Source: peripheral blood, taken from a patient treated with radiotherapy plus ipilimumab. This chain links TRBV9 with TRBJ1-2; D may be TRBD1 (5 bases). The CDR3, as DNA: TGTGCCAGCAGCGTCACAGGTGGCGGCTGGGGCTACACCTTC. It yields the protein CASSVTGGGWGYTF.